The rows below give T cell receptor beta chains drawn from one sample of a study of cytomegalovirus exposure and HLA in healthy donors. Only in-frame clones appear in the TCRdb table, and some are missing; sequencing was by immunoSEQ multiplex PCR. The sample records 150,000 or so clones, roughly 86% being singletons. The sequenced material came from PBMCs. These receptors were obtained from a man between 18 and 29 years old in good health and CMV-seropositive. The CDR3 runs from the conserved cysteine through the conserved F or W. A D gene is named only where the DNA matches it firmly. Not every row has a clone size; where given, it reads once, few, many or a size class.

>TRBJ2-5|TRBV29-1|once|-
CSVEGERGGVTQYF
TGCAGCGTTGAAGGGGAGAGGGGGGGGGTGACCCAGTACTTC
>TRBJ2-2|TRBV27|-|TRBD1
CASGKAGGTGELFF
TGTGCCAGCGGAAAGGCAGGGGGCACCGGGGAGCTGTTTTTT
>TRBJ2-3|TRBV7-3|-|-
CASSFTGDTDTQYF
TGTGCCAGCAGCTTCACGGGGGACACAGATACGCAGTATTTT
>TRBJ2-3|TRBV6-4|-|TRBD1
CASSDGTGDTDTQYF
TGTGCCAGCAGTGACGGGACAGGAGACACAGATACGCAGTATTTT
>TRBJ2-7|TRBV18|-|TRBD1
CASSPPETGSYEQYF
TGTGCCAGCTCACCCCCAGAGACAGGGTCCTACGAGCAGTACTTC
>TRBJ2-1|TRBV27|-|-
CASSLSSYNEQFF
TGTGCCAGCAGCTTGAGCTCCTACAATGAGCAGTTCTTC
>TRBJ2-7|TRBV7-3|-|TRBD2
CASSVGLVAEQYF
TGTGCCAGCAGCGTGGGACTAGTGGCCGAGCAGTACTTC
>TRBJ2-5|TRBV5-1|-|-
CASSWGEDGETQYF
TGCGCCAGCAGCTGGGGGGAAGACGGCGAGACCCAGTACTTC
>TRBJ1-4|TRBV30|-|TRBD1
CASAPQGQGPYNEKLFF
TGTGCCTCGGCCCCCCAGGGACAGGGGCCATATAATGAAAAACTGTTTTTT
>TRBJ2-4|TRBV2|-|TRBD1
CASRDGQGKNIQYF
TGTGCCAGCAGGGATGGACAGGGCAAAAACATTCAGTACTTC
>TRBJ2-5|TRBV7-9|-|-
CASSLAWRSRETQYF
TGTGCCAGCAGCTTAGCGTGGCGGAGTCGGGAGACCCAGTACTTC
>TRBJ2-7|TRBV6-1|-|TRBD2
CASSWQAGGPAEQYF
TGTGCCAGCAGTTGGCAGGCGGGAGGGCCTGCCGAGCAGTACTTC
>TRBJ1-1|TRBV18|-|-
CASSPQGSEAFF
TGTGCCAGCTCACCTCAGGGCTCTGAAGCTTTCTTT
>TRBJ1-1|TRBV7-8|-|-
CASSGEEGTEAFF
TGTGCCAGCAGCGGAGAGGAAGGCACTGAAGCTTTCTTT
>TRBJ2-1|TRBV27|once|TRBD2
CASRTSGTLYNEQFF
TGTGCCAGCAGGACTAGCGGGACCCTTTACAATGAGCAGTTCTTC
>TRBJ2-6|TRBV9|-|-
CASSGTISGANVLTF
TGTGCCAGCAGCGGGACAATCTCTGGGGCCAACGTCCTGACTTTC
>TRBJ2-1|TRBV6-4|-|TRBD2
CASSDWREGHHEQFF
TGTGCCAGCAGTGACTGGCGGGAGGGCCATCATGAGCAGTTCTTC
>TRBJ2-3|TRBV7-2|-|-
CASSLAGGRADTQYF
TGTGCCAGCAGCTTAGCGGGGGGGCGGGCAGATACGCAGTATTTT
>TRBJ1-2|TRBV5-1|-|-
CASSRNDRYYGYTF
TGCGCCAGCAGCAGAAATGACAGGTACTATGGCTACACCTTC
>TRBJ2-3|TRBV2|-|-
CASSGQGRTDTQYF
TGTGCCAGCAGTGGGCAGGGTAGAACAGATACGCAGTATTTT
>TRBJ1-2|TRBV11-2|-|-
CASSLAGKDYGYTF
TGTGCCAGCAGCTTGGCGGGGAAGGACTATGGCTACACCTTC
>TRBJ1-5|TRBV6-5|few|TRBD1
CASSTGATQPQHF
TGTGCCAGCAGTACAGGGGCTACTCAGCCCCAGCATTTT
>TRBJ2-1|TRBV15|-|TRBD2
CATSRDFAGGPREQFF
TGTGCCACCAGCAGAGATTTTGCGGGGGGGCCGAGAGAGCAGTTCTTC